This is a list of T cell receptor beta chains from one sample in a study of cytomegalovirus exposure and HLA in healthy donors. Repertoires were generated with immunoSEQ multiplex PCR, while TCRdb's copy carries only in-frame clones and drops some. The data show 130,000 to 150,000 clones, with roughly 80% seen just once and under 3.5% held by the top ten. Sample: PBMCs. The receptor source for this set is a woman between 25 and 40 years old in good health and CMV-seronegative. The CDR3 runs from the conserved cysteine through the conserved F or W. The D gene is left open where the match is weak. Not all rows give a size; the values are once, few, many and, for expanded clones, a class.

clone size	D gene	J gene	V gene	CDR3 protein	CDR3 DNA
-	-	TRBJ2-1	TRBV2	CASSGWGRAPYNEQFF	TGTGCCAGCAGTGGTTGGGGCAGGGCACCCTACAATGAGCAGTTCTTC
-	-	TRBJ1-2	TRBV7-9	CSSSLLETANYGYTF	TGTTCCAGCAGCTTACTCGAGACAGCAAACTATGGCTACACCTTC
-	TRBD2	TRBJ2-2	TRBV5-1	CASSLGGRAGENTGELFF	TGCGCCAGCAGCTTAGGCGGGCGCGCGGGAGAGAACACCGGGGAGCTGTTTTTT
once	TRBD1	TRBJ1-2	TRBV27	CASSLHRDSYLYGYTF	TGTGCCAGCAGTCTCCACCGGGACAGCTATCTCTATGGCTACACCTTC
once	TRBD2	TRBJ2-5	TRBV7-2	CASSPGGPQETQYF	TGTGCCAGCAGCCCGGGGGGGCCTCAAGAGACCCAGTACTTC
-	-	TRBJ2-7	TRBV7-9	CASSLSGPTYEQYF	TGTGCCAGCAGCCTGAGCGGGCCGACCTACGAGCAGTACTTC
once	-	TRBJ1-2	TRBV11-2	CASSIQGSGYTF	TGTGCCAGCAGCATCCAGGGTAGTGGCTACACCTTC
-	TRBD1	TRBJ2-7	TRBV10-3	CAISTGQGTYEQYF	TGTGCCATCAGTACCGGACAGGGTACCTACGAGCAGTACTTC
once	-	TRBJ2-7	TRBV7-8	CASSFGLSYEQYF	TGTGCCAGCAGCTTCGGACTCTCCTACGAGCAGTACTTC
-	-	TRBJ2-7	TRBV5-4	CASSLAGSISYEQYF	TGTGCCAGCAGCTTGGCGGGTTCCATTTCCTACGAGCAGTACTTC
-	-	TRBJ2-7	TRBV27	CASSPTPEQGYEQYF	TGTGCCAGCAGTCCAACCCCGGAACAGGGCTACGAGCAGTACTTC
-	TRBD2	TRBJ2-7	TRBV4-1	CASSQEFGGGALGQYF	TGCGCCAGCAGCCAAGAGTTCGGCGGGGGGGCCCTCGGGCAGTACTTC